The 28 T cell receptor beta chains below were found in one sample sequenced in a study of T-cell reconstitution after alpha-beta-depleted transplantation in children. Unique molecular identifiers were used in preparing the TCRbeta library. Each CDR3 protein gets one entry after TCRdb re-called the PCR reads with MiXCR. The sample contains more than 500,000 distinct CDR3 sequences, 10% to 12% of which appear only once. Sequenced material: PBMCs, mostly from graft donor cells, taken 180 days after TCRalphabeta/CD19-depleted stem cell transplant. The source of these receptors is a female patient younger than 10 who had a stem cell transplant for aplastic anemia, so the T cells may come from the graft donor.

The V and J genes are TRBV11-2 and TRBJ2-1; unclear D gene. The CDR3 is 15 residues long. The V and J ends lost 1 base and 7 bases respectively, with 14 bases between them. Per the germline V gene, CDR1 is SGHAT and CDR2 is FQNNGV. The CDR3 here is CASSLVVARRNEQFF. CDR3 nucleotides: TGTGCCAGCAGCTTAGTGGTCGCTAGAAGAAATGAGCAGTTCTTC.

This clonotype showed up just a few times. CDR3 protein: CASSRLAGSFHEQFF. Here the CDR3 DNA reads TGTGCCAGCTCCCGACTAGCAGGGAGCTTCCATGAGCAGTTCTTC. The chain has TRBV6-1 and TRBJ2-1; 7 nucleotides align to TRBD2. CDR3 length: 15 amino acids. Germline-derived CDR1 and CDR2 are MNHNS and SASEGT. Losses at the gene ends were 8 bases for V and 8 bases for J; bases not matched to a gene: 15.

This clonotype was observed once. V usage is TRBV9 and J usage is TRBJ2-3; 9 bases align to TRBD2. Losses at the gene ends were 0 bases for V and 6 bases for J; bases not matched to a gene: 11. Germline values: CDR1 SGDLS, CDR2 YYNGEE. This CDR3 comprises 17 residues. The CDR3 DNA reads TGTGCCAGCAGCGTAGGGGCGGGAGGGCCTTTCGATGATACGCAGTATTTT. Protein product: CASSVGAGGPFDDTQYF.

DNA of the CDR3: TGTGCCACCAGTGATTTTCAGGGCTATGGGATTCAGTACTTC. Translation gives CATSDFQGYGIQYF. The chain joins TRBV24-1 to TRBJ2-4; weak D call: TRBD1 (5 bases). The CDR3 sequence is 14 residues long. V lost 1 base and J lost 10, with 13 bases in between. Germline V gene sequence: CDR1 KGHDR, CDR2 SFDVKD.

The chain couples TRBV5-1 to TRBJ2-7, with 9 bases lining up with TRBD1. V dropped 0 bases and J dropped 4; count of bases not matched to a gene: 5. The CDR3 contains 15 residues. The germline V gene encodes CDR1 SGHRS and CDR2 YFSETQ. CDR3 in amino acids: CASSLDGQGLYEQYV. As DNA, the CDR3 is TGCGCCAGCAGCTTGGACGGACAGGGGTTATACGAGCAGTACGTC.

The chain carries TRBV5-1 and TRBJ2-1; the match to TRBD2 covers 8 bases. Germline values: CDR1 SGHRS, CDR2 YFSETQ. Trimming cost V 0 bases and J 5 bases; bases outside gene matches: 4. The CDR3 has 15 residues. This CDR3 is CASSLASGLNNEQFF. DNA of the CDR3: TGCGCCAGCAGCTTGGCTAGCGGGTTAAACAATGAGCAGTTCTTC.

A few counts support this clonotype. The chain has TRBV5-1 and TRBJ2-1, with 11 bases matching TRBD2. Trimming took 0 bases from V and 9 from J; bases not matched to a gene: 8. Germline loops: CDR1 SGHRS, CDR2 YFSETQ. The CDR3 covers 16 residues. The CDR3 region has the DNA TGCGCCAGCAGCTTGGTCGGCACTAGCGGGGGCAGTGAGCAGTTCTTC. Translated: CASSLVGTSGGSEQFF.

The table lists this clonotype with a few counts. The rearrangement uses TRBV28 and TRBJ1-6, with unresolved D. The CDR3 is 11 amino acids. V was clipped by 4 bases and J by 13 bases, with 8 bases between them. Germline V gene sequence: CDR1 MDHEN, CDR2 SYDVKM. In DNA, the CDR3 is TGTGCCAGCAGTTCCCGCTTCCCCCTCCACTTT. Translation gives CASSSRFPLHF.

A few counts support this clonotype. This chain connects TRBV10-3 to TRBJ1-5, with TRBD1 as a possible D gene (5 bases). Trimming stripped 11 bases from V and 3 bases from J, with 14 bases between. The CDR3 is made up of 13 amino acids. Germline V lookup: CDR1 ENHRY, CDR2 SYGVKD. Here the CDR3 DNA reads TGTGCCTCCTCTGGACAAGCCAATCAGCCCCAGCATTTT. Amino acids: CASSGQANQPQHF.

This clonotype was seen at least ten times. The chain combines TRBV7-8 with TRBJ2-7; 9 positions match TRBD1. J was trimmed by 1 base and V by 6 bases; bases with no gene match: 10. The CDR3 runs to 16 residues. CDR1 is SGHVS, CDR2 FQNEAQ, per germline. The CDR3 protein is CASRSRGGTGSYEQYF. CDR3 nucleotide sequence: TGTGCCAGCAGGAGCAGAGGGGGGACAGGGTCCTACGAGCAGTACTTC.

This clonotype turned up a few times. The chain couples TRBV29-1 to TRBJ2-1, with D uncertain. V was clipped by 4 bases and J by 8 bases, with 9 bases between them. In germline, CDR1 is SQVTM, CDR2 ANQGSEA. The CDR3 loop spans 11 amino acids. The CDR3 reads CSVALGHEQFF. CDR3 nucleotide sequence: TGCAGCGTTGCGTTGGGCCATGAGCAGTTCTTC.

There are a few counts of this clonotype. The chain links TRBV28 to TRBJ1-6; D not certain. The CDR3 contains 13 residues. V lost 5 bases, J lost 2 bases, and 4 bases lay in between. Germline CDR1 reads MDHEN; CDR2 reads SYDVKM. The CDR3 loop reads CASSPTYNSPLHF. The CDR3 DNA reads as TGTGCCAGCAGTCCGACCTATAATTCACCCCTCCACTTT.

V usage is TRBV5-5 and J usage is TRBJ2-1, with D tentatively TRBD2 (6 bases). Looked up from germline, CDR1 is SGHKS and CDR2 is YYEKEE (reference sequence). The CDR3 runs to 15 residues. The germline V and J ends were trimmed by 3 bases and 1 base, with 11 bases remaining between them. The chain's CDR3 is CASSSGESSYNEQFF. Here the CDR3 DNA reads TGTGCCAGCAGCTCGGGAGAGAGTTCCTACAATGAGCAGTTCTTC.

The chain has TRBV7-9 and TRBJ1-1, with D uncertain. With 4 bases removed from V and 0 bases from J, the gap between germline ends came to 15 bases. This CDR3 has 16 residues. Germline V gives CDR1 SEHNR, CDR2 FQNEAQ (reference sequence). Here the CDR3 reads CASSSDGAPLNTEAFF. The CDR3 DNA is TGTGCCAGCAGCTCGGACGGAGCTCCGTTGAACACTGAAGCTTTCTTT.

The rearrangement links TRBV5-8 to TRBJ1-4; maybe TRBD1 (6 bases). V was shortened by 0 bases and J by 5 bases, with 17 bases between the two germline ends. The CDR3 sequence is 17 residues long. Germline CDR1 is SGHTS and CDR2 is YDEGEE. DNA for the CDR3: TGTGCCAGCAGCTTGGGAGGGTCTGGGGGCCGAAATGAAAAACTGTTTTTT. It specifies CASSLGGSGGRNEKLFF.

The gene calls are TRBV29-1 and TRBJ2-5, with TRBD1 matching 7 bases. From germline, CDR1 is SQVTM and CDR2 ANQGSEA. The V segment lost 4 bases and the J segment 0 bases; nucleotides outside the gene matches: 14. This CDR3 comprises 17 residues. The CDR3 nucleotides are TGCAGCGTTGTCTTGACAGGGTTGATTCGGTACCAAGAGACCCAGTACTTC. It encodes CSVVLTGLIRYQETQYF.

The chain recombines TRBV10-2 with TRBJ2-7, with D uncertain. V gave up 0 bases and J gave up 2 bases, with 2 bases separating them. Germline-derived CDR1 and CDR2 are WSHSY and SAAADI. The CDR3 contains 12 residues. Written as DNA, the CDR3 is TGCGCCAGCAGTGAGTCGCCCTACGAGCAGTACGTC. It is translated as CASSESPYEQYV.

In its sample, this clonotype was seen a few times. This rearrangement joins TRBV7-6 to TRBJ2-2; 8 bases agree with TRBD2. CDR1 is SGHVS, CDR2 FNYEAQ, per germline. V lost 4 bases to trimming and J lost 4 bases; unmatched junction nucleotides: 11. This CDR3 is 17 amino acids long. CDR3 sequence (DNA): TGTGCCAGCAGCTGGGGCGGGGGACTAGGACCCACCGGGGAGCTGTTTTTT. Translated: CASSWGGGLGPTGELFF.

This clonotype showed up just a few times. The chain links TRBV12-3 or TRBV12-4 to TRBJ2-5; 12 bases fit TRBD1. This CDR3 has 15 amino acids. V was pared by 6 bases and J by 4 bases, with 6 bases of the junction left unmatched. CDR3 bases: TGTGCCAGCAGCCGAGGGACAGGGGGCATAGAGACCCAGTACTTC. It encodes CASSRGTGGIETQYF.

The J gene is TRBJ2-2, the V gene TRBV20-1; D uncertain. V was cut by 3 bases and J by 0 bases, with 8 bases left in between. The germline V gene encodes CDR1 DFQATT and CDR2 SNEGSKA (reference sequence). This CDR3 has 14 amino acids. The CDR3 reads CSASHTANTGELFF. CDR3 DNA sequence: TGCAGTGCTAGCCACACCGCGAACACCGGGGAGCTGTTTTTT.

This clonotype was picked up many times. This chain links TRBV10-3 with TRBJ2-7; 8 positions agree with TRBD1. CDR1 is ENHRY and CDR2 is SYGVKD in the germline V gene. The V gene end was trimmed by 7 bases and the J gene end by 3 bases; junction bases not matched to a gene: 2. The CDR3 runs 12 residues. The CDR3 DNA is TGTGCCATCAACGGACAGGGCTACGAGCAGTACTTC. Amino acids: CAINGQGYEQYF.

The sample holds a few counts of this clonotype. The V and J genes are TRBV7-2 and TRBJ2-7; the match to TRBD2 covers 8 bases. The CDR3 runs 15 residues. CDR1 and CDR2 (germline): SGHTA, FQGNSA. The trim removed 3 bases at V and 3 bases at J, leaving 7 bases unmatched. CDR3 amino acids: CASSLGGLGNYEQYV. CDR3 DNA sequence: TGTGCCAGCAGCTTGGGGGGACTAGGAAACTACGAGCAGTACGTC.

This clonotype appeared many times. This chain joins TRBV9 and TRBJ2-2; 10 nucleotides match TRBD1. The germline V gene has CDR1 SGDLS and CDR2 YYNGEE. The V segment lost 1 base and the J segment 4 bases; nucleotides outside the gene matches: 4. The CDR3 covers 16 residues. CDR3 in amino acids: CASSVSGTGATGELFF. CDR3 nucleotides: TGTGCCAGCAGCGTATCTGGGACAGGGGCCACCGGGGAGCTGTTTTTT. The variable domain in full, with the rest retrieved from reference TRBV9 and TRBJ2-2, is DSGVTQTPKHLITATGQRVTLRCSPRSGDLSVYWYQQSLDQGLQFLIQYYNGEERAKGNILERFSAQQFPDLHSELNLSSLELGDSALYFCASSVSGTGATGELFFGEGSRLTVL.

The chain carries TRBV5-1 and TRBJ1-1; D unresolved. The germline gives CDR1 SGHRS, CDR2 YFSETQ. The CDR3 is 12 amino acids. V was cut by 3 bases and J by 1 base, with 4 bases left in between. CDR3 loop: CASSWRNTEAFF. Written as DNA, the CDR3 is TGCGCCAGCAGCTGGCGGAACACTGAAGCTTTCTTT.

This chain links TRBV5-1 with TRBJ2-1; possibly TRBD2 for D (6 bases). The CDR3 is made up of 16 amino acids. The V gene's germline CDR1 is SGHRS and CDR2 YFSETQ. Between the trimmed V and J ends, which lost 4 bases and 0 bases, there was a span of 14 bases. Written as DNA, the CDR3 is TGCGCCAGCAGCCCTCCGGGACTTGCCTCCTACAATGAGCAGTTCTTC. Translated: CASSPPGLASYNEQFF.

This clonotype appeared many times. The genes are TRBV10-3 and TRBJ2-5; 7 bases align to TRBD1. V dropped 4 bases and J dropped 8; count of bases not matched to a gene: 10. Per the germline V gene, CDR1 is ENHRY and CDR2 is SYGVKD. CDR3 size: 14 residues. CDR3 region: CAISAMKGADTQYF. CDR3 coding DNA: TGTGCCATCAGTGCGATGAAGGGGGCGGATACCCAGTACTTC.

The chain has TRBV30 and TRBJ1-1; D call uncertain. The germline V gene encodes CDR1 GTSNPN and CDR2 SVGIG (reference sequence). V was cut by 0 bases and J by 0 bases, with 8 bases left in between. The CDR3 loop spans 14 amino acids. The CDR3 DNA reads TGTGCCTGGAGTGTAAGCTCTATGAACACTGAAGCTTTCTTT. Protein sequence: CAWSVSSMNTEAFF.

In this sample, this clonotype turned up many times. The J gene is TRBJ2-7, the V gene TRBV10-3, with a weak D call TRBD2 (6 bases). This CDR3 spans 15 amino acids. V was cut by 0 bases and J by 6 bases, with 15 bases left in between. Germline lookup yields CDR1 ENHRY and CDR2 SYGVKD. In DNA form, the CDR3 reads TGTGCCATCAGTGAGTCGGCGGGACGCCGTGGCGAGCAGTACTTC. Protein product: CAISESAGRRGEQYF.